Listed below are T cell receptor beta chains from one sample, sequenced in a study of pediatric ulcerative colitis. Only in-frame clones appear in the TCRdb table, and some are missing; sequencing was by immunoSEQ multiplex PCR. The profile shows approximately 32,000 clones, around 80% of them singletons. The sample comprised blood. The receptors were gathered from a boy younger than 18 with severe ulcerative colitis. The CDR3 runs from the conserved cysteine through the conserved F or W. A D gene is named only where the DNA matches it firmly. The size of a clone is reported for some rows only, either as once, few or many, or as a class for expanded clones.

clone size: -
V gene: TRBV7-3
D gene: TRBD2
J gene: TRBJ2-5
CDR3 DNA: TGTGCCAGCAGCTTAGCGGGGGGACGTGGGACCCAGTACTTC
CDR3 protein: CASSLAGGRGTQYF

clone size: -
V gene: TRBV25-1
D gene: -
J gene: TRBJ2-5
CDR3 DNA: TGTGCCAGCAGCAGAGGAGAAGGGACCCAGTACTTC
CDR3 protein: CASSRGEGTQYF

clone size: -
V gene: TRBV5-6
D gene: TRBD1
J gene: TRBJ1-2
CDR3 DNA: TGTGCCAGCAGCTTCGGACAGGGTATCTATGGCTACACCTTC
CDR3 protein: CASSFGQGIYGYTF

clone size: -
V gene: TRBV2
D gene: -
J gene: TRBJ2-3
CDR3 DNA: TGTGCCAGCAAGTTAAGCCCGGGGGTCGGGGCAGATACGCAGTATTTT
CDR3 protein: CASKLSPGVGADTQYF

clone size: -
V gene: TRBV7-8
D gene: TRBD2
J gene: TRBJ2-4
CDR3 DNA: TGTGCCAGCAGACGCCGCGGGGGAAACATTCAGTACTTC
CDR3 protein: CASRRRGGNIQYF

clone size: -
V gene: TRBV4-3
D gene: -
J gene: TRBJ2-1
CDR3 DNA: TGCGCCAGCAGCCAAGATGGTGGAAGTCTTGCCTACAATGAGCAGTTCTTC
CDR3 protein: CASSQDGGSLAYNEQFF

clone size: -
V gene: TRBV6-5
D gene: -
J gene: TRBJ1-1
CDR3 DNA: TGTGCCAGCAGTTTTACAGTGAACACTGAAGCTTTCTTT
CDR3 protein: CASSFTVNTEAFF

clone size: -
V gene: TRBV2
D gene: -
J gene: TRBJ1-1
CDR3 DNA: TGTGCCAGCAGTGGTGGGACGGAGGAAGCTTTCTTT
CDR3 protein: CASSGGTEEAFF

clone size: -
V gene: TRBV9
D gene: TRBD2
J gene: TRBJ2-3
CDR3 DNA: TGTGCCAGCAGCCTCCCTATTCTACTAGCGGCGGCAGATACGCAGTATTTT
CDR3 protein: CASSLPILLAAADTQYF

clone size: -
V gene: TRBV5-6
D gene: TRBD2
J gene: TRBJ2-1
CDR3 DNA: TGTGCCAGCAGCCCCAGCGGGGGGCTTAGCTCCTACAATGAGCAGTTCTTC
CDR3 protein: CASSPSGGLSSYNEQFF

clone size: -
V gene: TRBV7-2
D gene: -
J gene: TRBJ2-7
CDR3 DNA: TGTGCCAGCAGCCTCCCTCAAGGGGTTACCTACGAGCAGTACTTC
CDR3 protein: CASSLPQGVTYEQYF

clone size: once
V gene: TRBV19
D gene: TRBD1
J gene: TRBJ1-1
CDR3 DNA: TGTGCCAGTAGTTCAGGGGGCGGCACTGAAGCTTTCTTT
CDR3 protein: CASSSGGGTEAFF

clone size: -
V gene: TRBV6-5
D gene: TRBD1
J gene: TRBJ2-7
CDR3 DNA: TGTGCCAGCAGAGGGGGGACAGGGGGTCACGAGCAGTACTTC
CDR3 protein: CASRGGTGGHEQYF

clone size: -
V gene: TRBV6-1
D gene: TRBD1
J gene: TRBJ1-2
CDR3 DNA: TGTGCCAGCAGTGAAAGGGACAGGGGGGGTTCTAACTATGGCTACACCTTC
CDR3 protein: CASSERDRGGSNYGYTF

clone size: -
V gene: TRBV6-5
D gene: TRBD1
J gene: TRBJ1-2
CDR3 DNA: TGTGCCAGCAGTTACGGGACAGGGGGTAACTATGGCTACACCTTC
CDR3 protein: CASSYGTGGNYGYTF

clone size: -
V gene: TRBV5-6
D gene: TRBD1
J gene: TRBJ1-2
CDR3 DNA: TGTGCCAGCATTTTCCGGGACAGGGGGCTAGGCAAGAATGGCTACACCTTC
CDR3 protein: CASIFRDRGLGKNGYTF

clone size: -
V gene: TRBV6-6
D gene: -
J gene: TRBJ1-3
CDR3 DNA: TGTGCCAGCAGTTCTATAGGGGGCTCTGGAAACACCATATATTTT
CDR3 protein: CASSSIGGSGNTIYF

clone size: -
V gene: TRBV6-1
D gene: -
J gene: TRBJ2-3
CDR3 DNA: TGTGCCAGCAGCCCCAGGACACAATACCCGGATACGCAGTATTTT
CDR3 protein: CASSPRTQYPDTQYF

clone size: -
V gene: TRBV5-6
D gene: -
J gene: TRBJ1-1
CDR3 DNA: TGTGCCAGCAGCTTTACACTTATGAACACTGAAGCTTTCTTT
CDR3 protein: CASSFTLMNTEAFF

clone size: -
V gene: TRBV5-6
D gene: -
J gene: TRBJ2-1
CDR3 DNA: TGTGCCAGCAGCTTGGGCAGGGGAAATGAGCAGTTCTTC
CDR3 protein: CASSLGRGNEQFF

clone size: -
V gene: TRBV4-3
D gene: TRBD2
J gene: TRBJ2-7
CDR3 DNA: TGCGCCAGCAGCCTAGATCGTGCGGGGGGAAACGAGCAGTACTTC
CDR3 protein: CASSLDRAGGNEQYF

clone size: -
V gene: TRBV2
D gene: -
J gene: TRBJ1-1
CDR3 DNA: TGTGCCAGCATCAAACAGGGAGGGAACACTGAAGCTTTCTTT
CDR3 protein: CASIKQGGNTEAFF

clone size: -
V gene: TRBV5-6
D gene: -
J gene: TRBJ1-2
CDR3 DNA: TGTGCCAGCAGTTTATCCCCAGGGCTTCCTTACTTC
CDR3 protein: CASSLSPGLPYF

clone size: -
V gene: TRBV6-6
D gene: TRBD1
J gene: TRBJ1-2
CDR3 DNA: TGTGCCACGGTCACAGGGGGCTATGGCTACACCTTC
CDR3 protein: CATVTGGYGYTF

clone size: -
V gene: TRBV19
D gene: -
J gene: TRBJ1-1
CDR3 DNA: TGTGCCAGTAGTATCTTGGGGGCCGGCACTGAAGCTTTCTTT
CDR3 protein: CASSILGAGTEAFF

clone size: once
V gene: TRBV7-2
D gene: TRBD2
J gene: TRBJ2-1
CDR3 DNA: TGTGCCAGCTGGTGGCCGGGACTACTTAACAATGAGCAGTTCTTC
CDR3 protein: CASWWPGLLNNEQFF

clone size: once
V gene: TRBV4-1
D gene: -
J gene: TRBJ2-3
CDR3 DNA: TGCGCCAGCAGCCAACCTCCGGTCTGGCTATCCACAGATACGCAGTATTTT
CDR3 protein: CASSQPPVWLSTDTQYF

clone size: -
V gene: TRBV6-5
D gene: -
J gene: TRBJ1-2
CDR3 DNA: TGTGCCAGCAGGGCGACAGCTAACTATGGCTACACCTTC
CDR3 protein: CASRATANYGYTF

clone size: -
V gene: TRBV7-9
D gene: -
J gene: TRBJ2-3
CDR3 DNA: TGTGCCAGCAGCTCAAGACCCGCCAGCACAGATACGCAGTATTTT
CDR3 protein: CASSSRPASTDTQYF